Here is one T cell receptor (beta chain) with its context. These data belong to a study of blood T cell repertoires in COVID-19. Across the whole study: Sources were T cells, B-cell-depleted T cells, or PBMCs; the material itself was cDNA or gDNA.

Assay: immunoSEQ multiplex PCR; the TCRdb copy retains only in-frame clones and omits some. The sample lists 150,000 to 200,000 clones, 85% to 90% occurring once. This CDR3 is built from 16 residues. V was pared by 7 bases and J by 6 bases, with 22 bases between. Germline assignment: CDR1 WSHSY and CDR2 SAAADI. Sequenced input: peripheral blood. This TCR was sampled from a woman aged 55-75 years with COVID-19, enrolled during active disease. The gene calls are TRBV10-2 and TRBJ2-1, with a weak D call TRBD1 (6 bases). The CDR3 loop is CASTHLGTKKVNEQFF. The CDR3 coding sequence is TGCGCCAGCACTCACCTCGGGACAAAGAAGGTCAATGAGCAGTTCTTC.